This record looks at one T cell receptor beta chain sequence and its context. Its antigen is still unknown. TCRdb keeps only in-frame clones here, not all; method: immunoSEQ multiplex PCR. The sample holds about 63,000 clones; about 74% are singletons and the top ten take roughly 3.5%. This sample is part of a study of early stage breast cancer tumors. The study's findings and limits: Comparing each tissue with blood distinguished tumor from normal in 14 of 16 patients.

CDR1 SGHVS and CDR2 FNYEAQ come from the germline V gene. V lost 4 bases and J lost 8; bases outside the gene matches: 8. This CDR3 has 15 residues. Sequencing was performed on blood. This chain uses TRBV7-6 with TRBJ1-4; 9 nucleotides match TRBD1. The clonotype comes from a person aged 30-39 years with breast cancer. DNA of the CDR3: TGTGCCAGCAGCTCCCTTGCGGGACAGGGCGAAAAACTGTTTTTT. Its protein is CASSSLAGQGEKLFF.